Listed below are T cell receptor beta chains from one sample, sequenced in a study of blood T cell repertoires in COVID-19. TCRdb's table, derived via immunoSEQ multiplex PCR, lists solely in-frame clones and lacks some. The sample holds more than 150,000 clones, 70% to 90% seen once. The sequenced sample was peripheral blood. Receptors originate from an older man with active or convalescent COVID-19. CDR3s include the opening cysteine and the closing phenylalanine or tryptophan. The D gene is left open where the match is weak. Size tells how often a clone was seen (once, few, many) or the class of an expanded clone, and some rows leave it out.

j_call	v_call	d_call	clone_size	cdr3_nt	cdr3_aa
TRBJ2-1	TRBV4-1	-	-	TGCGCCAGCAGCCAAGCCCTTTTTAATGAGCAGTTCTTC	CASSQALFNEQFF
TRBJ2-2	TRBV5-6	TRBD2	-	TGTGCCAGCAGCTTGGCGGGGGGGCCGATCGGGGAGCTGTTTTTT	CASSLAGGPIGELFF
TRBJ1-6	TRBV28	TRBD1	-	TGTGCCAGCAGTTACCGGGACAGCCATTCACCCCTCCACTTT	CASSYRDSHSPLHF
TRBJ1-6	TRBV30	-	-	TGTGCTTCGGGGAGGAGCTCCTATAATTCACCCCTCCACTTT	CASGRSSYNSPLHF
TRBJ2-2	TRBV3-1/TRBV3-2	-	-	TGTGCCAGCAGCAGTCAGATGAACACCGGGGAGCTGTTTTTT	CASSSQMNTGELFF
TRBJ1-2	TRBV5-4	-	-	TGTGCCAGCAGCACGGGATGGGGTCTGAACTATGGCTACACCTTC	CASSTGWGLNYGYTF
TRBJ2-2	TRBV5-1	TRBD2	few	TGCGCCAGCAGCCCGGGACTAGCGGGAGGGTTGAACACCGGGGAGCTGTTTTTT	CASSPGLAGGLNTGELFF
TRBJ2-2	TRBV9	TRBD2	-	TGTGCCAGCAGCGTAGGCCCTAGCGGAGGTTGGACCGGGGAGCTGTTTTTT	CASSVGPSGGWTGELFF
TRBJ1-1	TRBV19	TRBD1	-	TGTGCCACTTCAATCCGACAGGGAACTTTCTTT	CATSIRQGTFF
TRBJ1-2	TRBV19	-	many	TGTGCCAGTACCCCAGGTGACAGGCCATATGAGGGCTACACCTTC	CASTPGDRPYEGYTF
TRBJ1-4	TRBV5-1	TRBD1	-	TGCGCCAGTACTCCGGGACAGTTGAATGAAAAACTGTTTTTT	CASTPGQLNEKLFF
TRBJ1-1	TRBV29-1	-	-	TGCAGCGTTTCCCCCCAGTGGGCCGGCGCTTTCTTT	CSVSPQWAGAFF
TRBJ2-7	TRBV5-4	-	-	TGTGCCAGCAGTTATGGTCGCGGCCTCTACGAGCAGTACTTC	CASSYGRGLYEQYF
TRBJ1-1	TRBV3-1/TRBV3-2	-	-	TGTGCCAGCAGCCAGTTCCGGGACACTGAAGCTTTCTTT	CASSQFRDTEAFF
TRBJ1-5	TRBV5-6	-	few	TGTGCCAGCGGCAAAAAAGACAGGCAAAATCAGCCCCAGCATTTT	CASGKKDRQNQPQHF
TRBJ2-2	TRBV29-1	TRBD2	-	TGCAGCGTGGTCTCCGGGGGGTATGGCACCGGGGAGCTGTTTTTT	CSVVSGGYGTGELFF
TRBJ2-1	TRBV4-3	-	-	TGCGCCAGCAGCCAAGAGGAGGAAAGAGCCCAGTTCTTC	CASSQEEERAQFF
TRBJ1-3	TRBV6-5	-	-	TGTGCCAGCAGTTACGACATTGGAAACACCATATATTTT	CASSYDIGNTIYF
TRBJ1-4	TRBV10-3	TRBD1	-	TGTGCCATCAGTGAGACAGGGGGCGGTGAAAAACTGTTTTTT	CAISETGGGEKLFF
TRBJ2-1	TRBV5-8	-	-	TGTGCCAGCAGTCTTAGTGGGAGCTCCTACAATGAGCAGTTCTTC	CASSLSGSSYNEQFF
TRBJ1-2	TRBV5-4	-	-	TGTGCCAGCAGCTTGAAGTCGATCGGGGGCTACACCTTC	CASSLKSIGGYTF
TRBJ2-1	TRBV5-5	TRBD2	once	TGTGCCAGCAGCCGGACTAGCGGGACAAATGAGCAGTTCTTC	CASSRTSGTNEQFF
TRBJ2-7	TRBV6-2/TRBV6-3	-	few	TGTGCCAGCAGTTACCCCCCAGGACTCCAGTACTTC	CASSYPPGLQYF
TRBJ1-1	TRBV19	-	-	-	CASSTSVGATEAFF
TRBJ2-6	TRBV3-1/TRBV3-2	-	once	TGTGCCAGCAGCCAAGATAACTCTGGGGCCAACGTCCTGACTTTC	CASSQDNSGANVLTF
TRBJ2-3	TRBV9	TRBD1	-	TGTGCCAGCAGCAAACGAGACAGGGCCGGAGATACGCAGTATTTT	CASSKRDRAGDTQYF